One T cell receptor beta chain is described in this entry. Its antigen is unknown. Pooled together were second doses at about 4 or about 12 weeks. The sample originates from a study of T cell responses to AZD1222 COVID-19 vaccine. General study findings and limits: Baseline antibody screening turned up just a handful of seropositive AZD1222 recipients. White British donors predominated, females outnumbered males, and clonal diversity was possibly underestimated. CD4 TCRs covered the whole spike, strongest at regions 160-218 and 743-854.

CDR1 and CDR2 (germline): MNHEY, SVGAGI. The CDR3 has 14 residues. Trimming took 6 bases from V and 3 from J, leaving 15 bases between them. Generated by immunoSEQ multiplex PCR, the TCRdb table keeps only in-frame clones and is missing some. The repertoire holds about 78,000 clones, almost 90% seen once, with over 1.2% in the top ten. The sequence came from an adult who received the AZD1222 COVID-19 vaccine. Sequenced material: peripheral blood, taken 28 days after the second AZD1222 dose. This chain joins TRBV6-5 and TRBJ2-7; the D gene is possibly TRBD1 (5 bases). Written as DNA, the CDR3 is TGTGCCAGCAGGAGTTATCTAGACAGCTACGAGCAGTACTTC. Its translation: CASRSYLDSYEQYF.